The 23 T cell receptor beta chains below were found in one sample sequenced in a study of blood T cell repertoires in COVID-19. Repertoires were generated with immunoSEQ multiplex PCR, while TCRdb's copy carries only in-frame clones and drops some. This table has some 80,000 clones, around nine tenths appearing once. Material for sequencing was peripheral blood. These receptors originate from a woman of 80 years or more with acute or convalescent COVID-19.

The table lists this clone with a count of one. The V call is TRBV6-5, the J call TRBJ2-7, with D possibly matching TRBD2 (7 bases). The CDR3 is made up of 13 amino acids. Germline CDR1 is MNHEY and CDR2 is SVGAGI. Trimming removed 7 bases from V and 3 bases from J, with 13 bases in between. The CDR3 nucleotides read TGTGCCAGCAACAGGGAGGGCGGCTACGAGCAGTACTTC. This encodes CASNREGGYEQYF.

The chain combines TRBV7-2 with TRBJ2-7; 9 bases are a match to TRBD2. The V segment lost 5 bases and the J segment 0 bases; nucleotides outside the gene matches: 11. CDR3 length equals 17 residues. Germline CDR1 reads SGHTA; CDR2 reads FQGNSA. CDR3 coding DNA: TGTGCCAGCAGCCCGGGACTAGCCAGGAGGGGCTCCTACGAGCAGTACTTC. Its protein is CASSPGLARRGSYEQYF.

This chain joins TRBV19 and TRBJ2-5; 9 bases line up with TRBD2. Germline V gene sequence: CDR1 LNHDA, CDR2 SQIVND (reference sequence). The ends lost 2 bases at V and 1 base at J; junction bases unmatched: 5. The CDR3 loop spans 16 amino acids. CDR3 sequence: CASSIRPAGGQETQYF. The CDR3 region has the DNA TGTGCCAGTAGTATACGGCCAGCGGGGGGCCAAGAGACCCAGTACTTC.

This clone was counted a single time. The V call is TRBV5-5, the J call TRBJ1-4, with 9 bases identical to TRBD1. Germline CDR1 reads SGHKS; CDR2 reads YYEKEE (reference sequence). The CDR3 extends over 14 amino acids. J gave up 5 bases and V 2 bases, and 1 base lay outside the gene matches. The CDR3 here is CASSFTGGNEKLFF. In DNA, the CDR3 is TGTGCCAGCAGCTTCACAGGGGGCAATGAAAAACTGTTTTTT.

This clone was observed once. This chain's CDR3 is CASSLRGREAFF. CDR3 nucleotides: TGTGCCAGCAGCTTGAGGGGGCGGGAAGCTTTCTTT. The chain has TRBV5-6 and TRBJ1-1; TRBD1 aligns across 7 bases. Germline trimming cut 1 base from V and 8 bases from J; bases unmatched to any gene: 2. The germline gives CDR1 SGHDT, CDR2 YYEEEE. CDR3 size: 12 residues. Using reference TRBV5-6 and TRBJ1-1 for the parts outside the CDR3, the full variable domain is DAGVTQSPTHLIKTRGQQVTLRCSPKSGHDTVSWYQQALGQGPQFIFQYYEEEERQRGNFPDRFSGHQFPNYSSELNVNALLLGDSALYLCASSLRGREAFFGQGTRLTVV.

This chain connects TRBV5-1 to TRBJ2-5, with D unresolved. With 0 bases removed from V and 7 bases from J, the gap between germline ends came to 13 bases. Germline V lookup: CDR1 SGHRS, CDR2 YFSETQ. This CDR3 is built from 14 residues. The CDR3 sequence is CASSLDGLPRTQYF. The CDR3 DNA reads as TGCGCCAGCAGCTTGGATGGGCTCCCCAGGACCCAGTACTTC.

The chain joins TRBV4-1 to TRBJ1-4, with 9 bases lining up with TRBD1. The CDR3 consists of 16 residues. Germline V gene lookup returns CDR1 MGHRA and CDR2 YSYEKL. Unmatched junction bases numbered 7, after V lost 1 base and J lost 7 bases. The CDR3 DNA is TGCGCCAGCAGCCAAGGTTATTTGACAGGGGGTGAAAAACTGTTTTTT. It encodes CASSQGYLTGGEKLFF.

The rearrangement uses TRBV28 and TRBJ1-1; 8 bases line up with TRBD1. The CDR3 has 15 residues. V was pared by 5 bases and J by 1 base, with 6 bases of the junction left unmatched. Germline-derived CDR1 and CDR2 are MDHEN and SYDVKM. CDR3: CASSPSGTGNTEAFF. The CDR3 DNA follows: TGTGCCAGCAGTCCCAGTGGGACAGGGAACACTGAAGCTTTCTTT.

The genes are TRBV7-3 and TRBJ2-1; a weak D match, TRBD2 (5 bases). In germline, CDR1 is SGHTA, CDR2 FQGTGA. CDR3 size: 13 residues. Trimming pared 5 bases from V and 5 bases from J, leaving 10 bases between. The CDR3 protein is CASSLDWDNEQFF. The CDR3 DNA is TGTGCCAGCAGCCTGGACTGGGACAATGAGCAGTTCTTC.

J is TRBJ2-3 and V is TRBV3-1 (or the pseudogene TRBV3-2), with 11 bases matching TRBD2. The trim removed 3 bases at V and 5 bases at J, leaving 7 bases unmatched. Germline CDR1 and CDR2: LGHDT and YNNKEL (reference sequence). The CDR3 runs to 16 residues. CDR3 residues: CASSQFSGGVVDTQYF. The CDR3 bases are TGTGCCAGCAGCCAGTTTAGCGGGGGGGTGGTAGATACGCAGTATTTT.

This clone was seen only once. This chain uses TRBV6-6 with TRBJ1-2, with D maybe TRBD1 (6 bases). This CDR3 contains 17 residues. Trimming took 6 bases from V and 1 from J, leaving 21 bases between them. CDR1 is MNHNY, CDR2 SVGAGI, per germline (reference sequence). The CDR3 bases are TGTGCCAGCAGCCGACGGGTCCAGGGGAGAAATAACTATGGCTACACCTTC. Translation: CASSRRVQGRNNYGYTF.

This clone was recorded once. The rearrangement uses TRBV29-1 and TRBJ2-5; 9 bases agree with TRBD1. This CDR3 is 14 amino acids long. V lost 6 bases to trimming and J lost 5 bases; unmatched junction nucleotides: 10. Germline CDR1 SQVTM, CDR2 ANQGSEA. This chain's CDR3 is CSVASGTGLETQYF. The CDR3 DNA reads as TGCAGCGTGGCTTCCGGGACAGGGCTGGAGACCCAGTACTTC.

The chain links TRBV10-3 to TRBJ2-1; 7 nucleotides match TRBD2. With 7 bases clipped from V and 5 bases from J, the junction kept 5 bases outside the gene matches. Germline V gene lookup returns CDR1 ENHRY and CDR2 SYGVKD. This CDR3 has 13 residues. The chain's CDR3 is CAIMGGTNNEQFF. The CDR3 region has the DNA TGTGCCATCATGGGGGGGACGAACAATGAGCAGTTCTTC.

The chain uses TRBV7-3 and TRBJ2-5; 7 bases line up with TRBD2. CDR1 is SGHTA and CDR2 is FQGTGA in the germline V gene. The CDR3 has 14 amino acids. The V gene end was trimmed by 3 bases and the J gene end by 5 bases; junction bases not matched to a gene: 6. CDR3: CASSFGGRAETQYF. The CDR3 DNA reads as TGTGCCAGCAGCTTCGGCGGGAGAGCTGAGACCCAGTACTTC.

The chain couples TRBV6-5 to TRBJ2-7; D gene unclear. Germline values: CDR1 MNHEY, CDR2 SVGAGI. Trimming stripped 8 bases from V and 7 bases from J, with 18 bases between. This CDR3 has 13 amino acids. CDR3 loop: CASSYGLELEQYF. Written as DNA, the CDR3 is TGTGCCAGCTCCTACGGTCTGGAGCTGGAGCAGTACTTC.

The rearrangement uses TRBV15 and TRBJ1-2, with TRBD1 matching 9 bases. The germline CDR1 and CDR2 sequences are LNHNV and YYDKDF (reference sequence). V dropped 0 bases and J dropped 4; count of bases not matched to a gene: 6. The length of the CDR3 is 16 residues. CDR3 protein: CATSRERTGDLYGYTF. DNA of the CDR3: TGTGCCACCAGCAGAGAGCGGACAGGGGATCTCTATGGCTACACCTTC.

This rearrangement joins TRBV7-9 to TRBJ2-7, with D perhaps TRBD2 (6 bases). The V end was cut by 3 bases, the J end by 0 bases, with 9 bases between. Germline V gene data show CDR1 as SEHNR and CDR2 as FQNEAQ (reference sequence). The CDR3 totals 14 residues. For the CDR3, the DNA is TGTGCCAGCAGCTTTGGGACTTACTCCTACGAGCAGTACTTC. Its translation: CASSFGTYSYEQYF.

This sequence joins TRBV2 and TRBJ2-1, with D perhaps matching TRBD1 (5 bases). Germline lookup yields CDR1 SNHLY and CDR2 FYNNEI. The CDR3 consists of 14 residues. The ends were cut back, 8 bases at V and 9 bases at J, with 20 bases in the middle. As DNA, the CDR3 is TGTGCCAGCGACCCAGGGATTCCGGTGGGTGAGCAGTTCTTC. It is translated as CASDPGIPVGEQFF.

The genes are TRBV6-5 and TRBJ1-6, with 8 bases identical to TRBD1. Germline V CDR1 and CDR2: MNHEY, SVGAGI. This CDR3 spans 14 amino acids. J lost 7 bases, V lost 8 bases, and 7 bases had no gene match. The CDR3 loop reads CASGWTGKNSPLHF. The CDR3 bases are TGTGCCAGCGGGTGGACAGGGAAGAATTCACCCCTCCACTTT.

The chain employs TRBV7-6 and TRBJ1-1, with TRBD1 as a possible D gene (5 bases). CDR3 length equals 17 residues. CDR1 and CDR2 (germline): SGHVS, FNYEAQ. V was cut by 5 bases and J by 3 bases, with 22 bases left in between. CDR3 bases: TGTGCCAGCAGCGATACCGCGTATCGGGGGTCGCACACTGAAGCTTTCTTT. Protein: CASSDTAYRGSHTEAFF.

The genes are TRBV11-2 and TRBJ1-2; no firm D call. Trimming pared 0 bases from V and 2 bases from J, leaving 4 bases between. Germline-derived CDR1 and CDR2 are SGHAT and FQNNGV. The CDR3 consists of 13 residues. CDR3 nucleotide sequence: TGTGCCAGCAGCTTAGACAGAAACTATGGCTACACCTTC. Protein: CASSLDRNYGYTF.

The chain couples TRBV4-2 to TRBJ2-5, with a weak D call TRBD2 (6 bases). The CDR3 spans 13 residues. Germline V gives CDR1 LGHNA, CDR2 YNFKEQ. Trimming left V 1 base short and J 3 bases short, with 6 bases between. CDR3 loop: CASSQAGEETQYF. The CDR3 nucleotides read TGTGCCAGCAGCCAAGCGGGGGAAGAGACCCAGTACTTC.

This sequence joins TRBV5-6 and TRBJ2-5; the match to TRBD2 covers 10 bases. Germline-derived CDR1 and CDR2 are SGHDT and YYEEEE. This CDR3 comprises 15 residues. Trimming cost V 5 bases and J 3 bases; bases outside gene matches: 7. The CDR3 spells CASRPPSGGEETQYF. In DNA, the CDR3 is TGTGCCAGCAGACCACCTAGCGGGGGAGAAGAGACCCAGTACTTC.